Below, 30 T cell receptor beta chains from the same sample are listed, as sequenced in a study of regulatory T cells in long-lasting Graves disease. As to time point: newly diagnosed GD, antithyroid drugs for less than 3 months. PBMCs provided the RNA from which the TCR library was made. According to the study, TCR beta libraries were built with iRepertoire HTBI primers and CDR3-region Arm-PCR. MiXCR was run by TCRdb on the multiplex PCR reads, yielding one entry per CDR3 protein. The profile shows hundreds of thousands of distinct CDR3 sequences, around 17% of them singletons. The same sample was also studied in work on T cells in Graves' hyperthyroidism and ophthalmopathy.

Sample: peripheral blood mononuclear cells (PBMCs), taken at new diagnosis, from a patient treated with antithyroid drugs. These receptor sequences come from a man aged 35 to 55 with Graves disease.

The CDR3 loop is CASSLVGGEVNIQYF. For the CDR3, the DNA is TGCGCCAGCAGCCTGGTTGGGGGAGAGGTGAACATTCAGTACTTC. J is TRBJ2-4 and V is TRBV5-1; D could derive from TRBD1 or TRBD2 (5 bases each). The CDR3 loop spans 15 amino acids. Germline V gene sequence: CDR1 SGHRS, CDR2 YFSETQ. V lost 4 bases, J lost 7 bases, and 18 bases lay in between.

The chain links TRBV5-1 to TRBJ1-1; 9 bases agree with TRBD1. The germline V gene has CDR1 SGHRS and CDR2 YFSETQ. The trim removed 0 bases at V and 6 bases at J, leaving 3 bases unmatched. There are 14 residues in the CDR3. The CDR3 DNA follows: TGCGCCAGCAGCTTGGTCGGACAGGGGTCTGAAGCTTTCTTT. This gives the protein CASSLVGQGSEAFF.

This rearrangement joins TRBV24-1 to TRBJ2-3; D possibly uses TRBD1 or TRBD2 (5 bases each). In germline, CDR1 is KGHDR, CDR2 SFDVKD. This CDR3 region has 16 residues. V lost 4 bases to trimming and J lost 0 bases, with 13 bases between them. CDR3 in amino acids: CATSDYGTASTDTQYF. CDR3 coding DNA: TGTGCCACCAGTGACTACGGGACGGCTAGCACAGATACGCAGTATTTT.

This clonotype was recorded a few times. The chain joins TRBV5-1 to TRBJ2-2, with D tentatively TRBD1 (6 bases). This CDR3 has 14 residues. The ends were cut back, 4 bases at V and 1 base at J, with 8 bases in the middle. From germline, CDR1 is SGHRS and CDR2 YFSETQ. CDR3 in DNA: TGCGCCAGCAGCGAGGGACAGAACACCGGGGAGCTGTTTTTT. Translation: CASSEGQNTGELFF.

This clonotype was observed many times. The chain recombines TRBV6-1 with TRBJ2-2; 8 bases map to TRBD1. This CDR3 is 14 amino acids long. Trimming removed 5 bases from V and 7 bases from J; junction bases left unmatched: 6. Germline CDR1 reads MNHNS; CDR2 reads SASEGT. The CDR3 coding sequence is TGTGCCAGCAGTATCCAGGGGGCGATCGGGGAGCTGTTTTTT. It codes for CASSIQGAIGELFF.

The chain uses TRBV10-3 and TRBJ2-7; TRBD1 aligns across 7 bases. CDR3 length: 16 residues. The germline V gene has CDR1 ENHRY and CDR2 SYGVKD. V was pared by 6 bases and J by 0 bases, with 11 bases of the junction left unmatched. Here the CDR3 reads CAISGIPGQSSYEQYF. CDR3 nucleotides: TGTGCCATCAGCGGAATACCGGGACAGAGCTCCTACGAGCAGTACTTC.

Comment on this clonotype: The junction and the germline gene differ at one end; a read error may be behind it. The chain carries TRBV11-1 and TRBJ2-3; D is possibly TRBD1 (5 bases). The CDR3 spans 13 residues. Germline-derived CDR1 and CDR2 are SGHAT and FQDESV (reference sequence). The CDR3 loop is CTSSSGRTGTQYF. CDR3 in DNA: TGTACCAGCAGCTCGGGCCGCACAGGTACGCAGTATTTT.

This clonotype came up many times. V usage is TRBV18 and J usage is TRBJ2-4; possible D gene TRBD2, 5 bases. Germline CDR1 and CDR2: KGHSH and LQKENI. CDR3 length: 15 amino acids. V lost 2 bases and J 6 bases, leaving 14 bases between the germline ends. CDR3: CASSPSRASSNIQYF. CDR3 DNA sequence: TGTGCCAGCTCACCAAGCAGAGCTAGCTCAAACATTCAGTACTTC.

This clonotype was observed a few times. The chain couples TRBV11-2 to TRBJ2-4, with D possibly matching TRBD1 (6 bases). Trimming removed 5 bases at V and 3 bases at J, with 17 bases between. The CDR3 runs 16 residues. Per the germline V gene, CDR1 is SGHAT and CDR2 is FQNNGV. DNA of the CDR3: TGTGCCAGCAGCCCAGGGGACCCCTCGGTCAAAAACATTCAGTACTTC. Translating gives CASSPGDPSVKNIQYF.

This clonotype came up a few times. DNA of the CDR3: TGCGCCAGCAGATCGACAGGGGCAGAGACCCAGTACTTC. Translated, it gives CASRSTGAETQYF. The V call is TRBV5-1, the J call TRBJ2-5; TRBD1 agrees at 8 bases. V lost 5 bases and J lost 4; bases outside the gene matches: 4. This CDR3 has 13 amino acids. In germline, CDR1 is SGHRS, CDR2 YFSETQ.

This clonotype was seen ten or more times. The J gene is TRBJ2-5, the V gene TRBV12-3 or TRBV12-4; D tentatively fits TRBD1 or TRBD2 (6 bases each). V was shortened by 1 base and J by 8 bases, with 14 bases between the two germline ends. The CDR3 contains 14 residues. The CDR3 DNA follows: TGTGCCAGCAGTTTAGGTGGGGGGCTCGTCACCCAGTACTTC. This gives the protein CASSLGGGLVTQYF.

This clonotype was counted between two and nine times. The gene calls are TRBV5-6 and TRBJ2-2; D remains ambiguous. This CDR3 spans 15 amino acids. Trimming cost V 4 bases and J 3 bases, with 13 bases left between them. The germline CDR1 and CDR2 sequences are SGHDT and YYEEEE. The CDR3 protein is CASSRRSWYTGELFF. The CDR3 region has the DNA TGTGCCAGCAGCCGTCGCTCATGGTACACCGGGGAGCTGTTTTTT. Using reference TRBV5-6 and TRBJ2-2 for the parts outside the CDR3, the full variable domain is DAGVTQSPTHLIKTRGQQVTLRCSPKSGHDTVSWYQQALGQGPQFIFQYYEEEERQRGNFPDRFSGHQFPNYSSELNVNALLLGDSALYLCASSRRSWYTGELFFGEGSRLTVL.

In this sample, this clonotype turned up many times. The rearrangement uses TRBV4-1 and TRBJ2-5; D remains ambiguous. Trimming took 2 bases from V and 11 from J, leaving 15 bases between them. The CDR3 extends over 13 amino acids. Germline V gives CDR1 MGHRA, CDR2 YSYEKL. The CDR3 is CASSQPRTANQYF. CDR3 in DNA: TGCGCCAGCAGCCAACCCCGGACGGCGAATCAGTACTTC.

This clonotype was detected many times. The chain is built from TRBV6-2 or TRBV6-3 and TRBJ2-7, with D hard to call. Looked up from germline, CDR1 is MNHEY and CDR2 is SVGEGT. The CDR3 spans 11 residues. Trimming left V 2 bases short and J 9 bases short, with 8 bases between. The chain's CDR3 is CASSYTTTQYF. The CDR3 region has the DNA TGTGCCAGCAGTTACACCACGACGCAGTACTTC.

The chain combines TRBV6-6 with TRBJ1-2, with D tentatively TRBD1 (5 bases). This CDR3 comprises 12 residues. Germline values: CDR1 MNHNY, CDR2 SVGAGI (reference sequence). V shed 4 bases and J shed 8 bases, with 11 bases lying between them. CDR3 DNA sequence: TGTGCCAGCAGTTTAGGGAAGGGGGGCTACACCTTC. Amino acids: CASSLGKGGYTF.

This clonotype came up many times. The chain is built from TRBV12-5 and TRBJ2-1; 10 bases agree with TRBD1. In germline, CDR1 is LGHNT, CDR2 FRNRAP. This CDR3 is built from 16 residues. V dropped 6 bases and J dropped 5; count of bases not matched to a gene: 10. The CDR3 coding sequence is TGTGCTAGTGGGCATGCGTGGGACAGGGGTAACAATGAGCAGTTCTTC. Translating gives CASGHAWDRGNNEQFF.

V and J are TRBV19 and TRBJ2-6; D is unclear. The CDR3 length is 13 residues. The ends were cut back, 7 bases at V and 4 bases at J, with 8 bases in the middle. Germline CDR1 reads LNHDA; CDR2 reads SQIVND (reference sequence). CDR3 coding DNA: TGTGCCAGTAAGGCGTCAGGGGCCAACGTCCTGACTTTC. Its translation is CASKASGANVLTF.

This clonotype was seen ten or more times. The chain is built from TRBV20-1 and TRBJ1-5; a possible D gene is TRBD1 (6 bases). CDR1 is DFQATT and CDR2 is SNEGSKA in the germline V gene (reference sequence). CDR3 length equals 12 residues. The V end was cut by 6 bases, the J end by 6 bases, with 12 bases between. In DNA, the CDR3 is TGCAGTGCCAATACAGGGCGTCAGCCCCAGCATTTT. Its protein product is CSANTGRQPQHF.

V usage is TRBV9 and J usage is TRBJ2-5, with 8 bases fitting TRBD1. V lost 0 bases and J lost 1; bases outside the gene matches: 14. CDR3 length equals 19 residues. CDR1 is SGDLS and CDR2 is YYNGEE in the germline V gene. CDR3 sequence (DNA): TGTGCCAGCAGCGTAGGAACTTCGGGGGCAGGGGGCGCCCAAGAGACCCAGTACTTC. It translates to CASSVGTSGAGGAQETQYF.

J is TRBJ1-6 and V is TRBV7-8; 7 bases fit TRBD1. The V gene end was trimmed by 4 bases and the J gene end by 6 bases; junction bases not matched to a gene: 3. Germline V gene data show CDR1 as SGHVS and CDR2 as FQNEAQ. This CDR3 is built from 14 residues. CDR3 sequence: CASSSGQVNSPLHF. CDR3 in DNA: TGTGCCAGCAGCTCCGGACAGGTTAATTCACCCCTCCACTTT.

This clonotype was detected ten times or more. The V and J genes are TRBV6-2 or TRBV6-3 and TRBJ1-2; D is perhaps TRBD1 (6 bases). The CDR3 loop spans 14 amino acids. Germline V gives CDR1 MNHEY, CDR2 SVGEGT. V was pared by 6 bases and J by 4 bases, with 15 bases between. The CDR3 sequence: CASSYLQGPYGYTF. The DNA for the CDR3 is TGTGCCAGCAGCTACCTACAGGGACCCTATGGCTACACCTTC.

This clonotype was found a few times. The V call is TRBV6-1, the J call TRBJ1-2; D possibly corresponds to TRBD1 (6 bases). The CDR3 loop spans 12 amino acids. Germline CDR1 reads MNHNS; CDR2 reads SASEGT. V lost 6 bases and J lost 8, with 13 bases in between. The CDR3 is CASRWGARGYTF. In DNA, the CDR3 is TGTGCCAGCAGATGGGGGGCACGCGGCTACACCTTC.

The table lists this clonotype with a few counts. The conserved final phenylalanine or tryptophan is absent from the CDR3, which likely points to a read error. This chain uses TRBV15 with TRBJ1-4, with 9 bases that match TRBD1. Germline lookup yields CDR1 LNHNV and CDR2 YYDKDF (reference sequence). The CDR3 consists of 14 residues. V was pared by 6 bases and J by 10 bases, with 9 bases of the junction left unmatched. CDR3 residues: CATRPGQGRGKLFS. CDR3 nucleotide sequence: TGTGCCACCAGACCGGGACAGGGTAGGGGAAAACTGTTTTCT.

This clonotype was found once. Since a far larger clone is one base different, this is likely a read error. The DNA for the CDR3 is TGTGCCAGCAGCTTAGCAGGTGAGGCGGGCTACAATGAGCAGTTCTTC. Its protein is CASSLAGEAGYNEQFF. V is TRBV11-2 and J is TRBJ2-1, with a tentative D call TRBD2 (5 bases). Trimming pared 1 base from V and 3 bases from J, leaving 13 bases between. This CDR3 is 16 amino acids long. CDR1 and CDR2 (germline): SGHAT, FQNNGV.

This clonotype has a handful of counts. The V gene is TRBV5-1, the J gene TRBJ2-7; 10 bases match TRBD1. There are 14 residues in the CDR3. Germline assignment: CDR1 SGHRS and CDR2 YFSETQ. The junction had 13 bases not matched to a gene; V was cut back by 7 bases and J by 9 bases. Here the CDR3 reads CASGQGGLGGVQYF. CDR3 nucleotide sequence: TGCGCCAGCGGACAGGGGGGCCTCGGAGGTGTGCAGTACTTC. Based on the CDR3 plus reference TRBV5-1 and TRBJ2-7, the full variable domain is KAGVTQTPRYLIKTRGQQVTLSCSPISGHRSVSWYQQTPGQGLQFLFEYFSETQRNKGNFPGRFSGRQFSNSRSEMNVSTLELGDSALYLCASGQGGLGGVQYFGPGTRLTVT.

The chain links TRBV20-1 to TRBJ1-5, with a possible D match to TRBD1 (5 bases). The V gene lost 4 bases and the J gene lost 6 bases, with 16 bases spanning the gap. In germline, CDR1 is DFQATT, CDR2 SNEGSKA (reference sequence). This CDR3 contains 14 residues. The CDR3 bases are TGCAGTGCTACCCCGGTTGGGGCCGGTCAGCCCCAGCATTTT. As protein: CSATPVGAGQPQHF.

This rearrangement joins TRBV19 to TRBJ2-7, with TRBD1 identical over 10 bases. The J segment lost 2 bases and the V segment lost 3 bases, leaving 4 bases of the junction unmatched. Germline values: CDR1 LNHDA, CDR2 SQIVND (reference sequence). The CDR3 runs to 15 residues. The CDR3 DNA sequence: TGTGCCAGTAGTATCGGACAGGGGGGTACCTACGAGCAGTACTTC. As protein: CASSIGQGGTYEQYF.

This clonotype came up many times. This chain links TRBV5-1 with TRBJ2-2; TRBD1 agrees at 7 bases. CDR1 is SGHRS, CDR2 YFSETQ, per germline. The CDR3 runs 15 residues. The junction had 5 bases not matched to a gene; V was cut back by 6 bases and J by 0 bases. CDR3 residues: CASTRQGPNTGELFF. CDR3 bases: TGCGCCAGCACCCGACAGGGCCCGAACACCGGGGAGCTGTTTTTT.

Remarks on this clonotype: A clone one base away is much larger, so this may be a read error. CDR3 DNA sequence: TGTGCCACCAGTGCCGGGGACAGATACAATGAGCAGTTCTTC. The encoded protein is CATSAGDRYNEQFF. This sequence joins TRBV10-3 and TRBJ2-1, with 7 nucleotides matching TRBD1. Per the germline V gene, CDR1 is ENHRY and CDR2 is SYGVKD. This CDR3 is 14 amino acids long.

This clonotype was observed many times. The gene calls are TRBV28 and TRBJ2-5; D gene ambiguous. The V and J ends lost 2 bases and 2 bases respectively, with 6 bases between them. The CDR3 has 13 amino acids. Per germline, CDR1 MDHEN and CDR2 SYDVKM. CDR3 region: CASSLQKQETQYF. The DNA for the CDR3 is TGTGCCAGCAGTTTACAGAAGCAAGAGACCCAGTACTTC.